These 10 T cell receptor beta chains were all obtained from the same sample, sequenced in a study of CD8 T cells in ankylosing spondylitis. MiXCR was run by TCRdb on the 5' RACE reads, yielding one entry per CDR3 protein. The top ten clones hold roughly 9.9% of a sample with approximately 100,000 distinct CDR3 sequences, roughly 8% of them seen once. Material: blood, either unsorted or a sorted T cell fraction (not recorded which). These receptors all come from a male donor with ankylosing spondylitis or in good health (not recorded which).

This clonotype was recorded many times. This chain connects TRBV15 to TRBJ1-4; D not certain. CDR1 and CDR2 from the germline V gene are LNHNV and YYDKDF (reference sequence). The CDR3 is 15 residues long. V lost 1 base, J lost 4 bases, and 10 bases lay in between. The CDR3 loop is CATSRGPNNNEKLFF. In DNA form, the CDR3 reads TGTGCCACCAGCAGAGGTCCGAATAATAATGAAAAACTGTTTTTT.

This clonotype was seen ten or more times. The V gene is TRBV7-2, the J gene TRBJ2-5; D not resolved. The germline gives CDR1 SGHTA, CDR2 FQGNSA. V lost 6 bases and J lost 4, with 12 bases in between. The CDR3 consists of 13 residues. The CDR3 nucleotides are TGTGCCAGCAGAGGTGGGCCATCAGAGACCCAGTACTTC. Its protein product is CASRGGPSETQYF.

On this clonotype: A much larger clone lies one base from this, so it may be a read error. The J gene is TRBJ2-7, the V gene TRBV7-9; D not resolved. Germline V lookup: CDR1 SEHNR, CDR2 FQNEAQ (reference sequence). V lost 1 base and J 2 bases, leaving 6 bases between the germline ends. The CDR3 has 13 residues. The CDR3: CASSLVPPYEQYF. In DNA form, the CDR3 reads TGTGCCAGCAGCTTAGTCCCTCCCTACGAGCAGTACTTC.

This clonotype was recorded many times. This rearrangement joins TRBV20-1 to TRBJ2-3; 9 nucleotides align to TRBD2. The V gene's germline CDR1 is DFQATT and CDR2 SNEGSKA (reference sequence). V dropped 1 base and J dropped 6; count of bases not matched to a gene: 17. The CDR3 sequence is 18 residues long. CDR3 bases: TGCAGTGCTAGAGTGCCTAGCGGGGCTCTCGTTGGACTCGATACGCAGTATTTT. Translation: CSARVPSGALVGLDTQYF.

This clonotype was recorded many times. The chain uses TRBV12-3 or TRBV12-4 and TRBJ2-6; no reliable D call. CDR3 length: 13 residues. The V and J ends lost 5 bases and 2 bases respectively, with 4 bases between them. The CDR3 DNA reads TGTGCCAGCAGTCGGGCTGGGGCCAACGTCCTGACTTTC. Protein: CASSRAGANVLTF.

This clonotype was recorded at least ten times. The chain is built from TRBV7-3 and TRBJ1-2; possibly TRBD1 for D (5 bases). Deletions cut 5 bases from V and 3 bases from J, with 10 bases between. Germline lookup yields CDR1 SGHTA and CDR2 FQGTGA. The CDR3 extends over 13 amino acids. The CDR3 bases are TGTGCCAGCAGCGCGGGGGGGGACTATGGCTACACCTTC. Encoded protein: CASSAGGDYGYTF.

Ten or more counts support this clonotype. The chain recombines TRBV7-8 with TRBJ2-3; unclear D gene. CDR1 SGHVS and CDR2 FQNEAQ come from the germline V gene. CDR3 length: 16 amino acids. V shed 2 bases and J shed 3 bases, with 15 bases lying between them. In nucleotides, the CDR3 is TGTGCCAGCAGCTTACCACGTGGGGATGGTACAGATACGCAGTATTTT. It specifies CASSLPRGDGTDTQYF.

This clonotype was recorded many times. The chain uses TRBV27 and TRBJ1-2; D is uncertain. Trimming removed 5 bases at V and 4 bases at J, with 8 bases between. The germline V gene has CDR1 MNHEY and CDR2 SMNVEV (reference sequence). This CDR3 comprises 12 residues. The CDR3 DNA reads as TGTGCCAGCAGTCCCGGTTCCTATGGCTACACCTTC. Translated, it gives CASSPGSYGYTF.

The chain combines TRBV20-1 with TRBJ1-4, with D unresolved. The CDR3 is made up of 11 amino acids. The V gene lost 2 bases and the J gene lost 7 bases, with 5 bases spanning the gap. Germline V gene data show CDR1 as DFQATT and CDR2 as SNEGSKA (reference sequence). CDR3 protein: CSARMGEKLFF. The CDR3 nucleotides are TGCAGTGCTAGAATGGGTGAAAAACTGTTTTTT.

In its sample, this clonotype was seen a few times. CDR3 amino acids: CASSIIRDMNTEAFF. For the CDR3, the DNA is TGTGCCAGCTCTATTATCCGAGACATGAACACTGAAGCTTTCTTT. V usage is TRBV7-2 and J usage is TRBJ1-1, with no clear D. Germline V lookup: CDR1 SGHTA, CDR2 FQGNSA. The CDR3 loop spans 15 amino acids. V was pared by 8 bases and J by 0 bases, with 16 bases between.